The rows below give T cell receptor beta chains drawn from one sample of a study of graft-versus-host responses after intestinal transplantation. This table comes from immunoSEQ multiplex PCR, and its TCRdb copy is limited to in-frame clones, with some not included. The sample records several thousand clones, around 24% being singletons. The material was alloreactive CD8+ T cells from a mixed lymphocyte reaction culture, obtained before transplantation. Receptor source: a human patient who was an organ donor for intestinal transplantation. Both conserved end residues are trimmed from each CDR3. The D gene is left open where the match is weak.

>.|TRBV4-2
ASSHLVSSSYNSPLH
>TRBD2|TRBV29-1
SVEVALAGVVQETQY
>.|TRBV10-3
AILIAGNGELF
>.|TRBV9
ASSVDKLDEQY
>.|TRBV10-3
AISVTGTGYEQY
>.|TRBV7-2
ASSLMDKSTDTQY
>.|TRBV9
ASSVPVGGPADTQY
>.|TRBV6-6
ASSYYGYEQY
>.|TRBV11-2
ASSFHPRAF
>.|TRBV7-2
ASSPSSYEQY
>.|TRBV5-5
ASSLVGRIYNEQF
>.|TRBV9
ASSSNRAFYNEQF
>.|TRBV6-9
ASSYVRLNTEAF
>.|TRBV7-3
ASSLGMWNEQY
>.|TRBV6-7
ASSYSSGVSGELF
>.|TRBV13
ASSPLGQAKNIQY
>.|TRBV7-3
ASSLVFLQGRDIQY
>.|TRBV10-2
ASSDGISNQPQH
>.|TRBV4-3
ASSQDRDLLYEQY
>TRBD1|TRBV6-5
ASSRQGSSYNEQF